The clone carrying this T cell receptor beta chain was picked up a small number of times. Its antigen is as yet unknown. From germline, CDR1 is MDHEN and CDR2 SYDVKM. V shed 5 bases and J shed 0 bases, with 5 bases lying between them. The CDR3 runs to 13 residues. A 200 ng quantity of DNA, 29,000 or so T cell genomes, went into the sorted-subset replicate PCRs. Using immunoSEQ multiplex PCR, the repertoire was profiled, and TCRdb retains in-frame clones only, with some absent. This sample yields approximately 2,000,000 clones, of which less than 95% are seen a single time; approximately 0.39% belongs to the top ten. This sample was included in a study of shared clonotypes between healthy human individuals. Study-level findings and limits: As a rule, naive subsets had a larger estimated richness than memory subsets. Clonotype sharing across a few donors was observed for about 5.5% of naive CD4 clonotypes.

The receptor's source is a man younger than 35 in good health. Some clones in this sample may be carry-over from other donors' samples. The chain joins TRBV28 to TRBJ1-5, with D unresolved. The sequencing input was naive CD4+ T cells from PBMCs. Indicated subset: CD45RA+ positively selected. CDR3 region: CASSTYSNQPQHF. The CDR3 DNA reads TGTGCCAGCAGTACGTATAGCAATCAGCCCCAGCATTTT. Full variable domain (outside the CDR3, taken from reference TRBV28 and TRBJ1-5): DVKVTQSSRYLVKRTGEKVFLECVQDMDHENMFWYRQDPGLGLRLIYFSYDVKMKEKGDIPEGYSVSREKKERFSLILESASTNQTSMYLCASSTYSNQPQHFGDGTRLSIL.